The 32 T cell receptor beta chains below were found in one sample sequenced in a study of T-cell memory formation after mild COVID-19. TCRdb processed the 5' RACE reads anew with MiXCR; each CDR3 protein has one entry. The sample has about 340,000 distinct CDR3 sequences, around 13% seen once. Sequencing input: PBMCs or a T cell subset sorted from them (not recorded which). The receptor set was obtained from a man aged 18 to 29 who had mild COVID-19 (a few samples of this study predate the infection). Cell type and time point are not known.

This clonotype occurred a few times. The V gene is TRBV15, the J gene TRBJ2-1; 7 bases map to TRBD1. The CDR3 totals 15 residues. The ends lost 0 bases at V and 4 bases at J; junction bases unmatched: 3. CDR1 is LNHNV, CDR2 YYDKDF, per germline (reference sequence). The DNA of the CDR3 is TGTGCCACCAGCAGAGAAGGGACAGCATACAATGAGCAGTTCTTC. Amino acid sequence: CATSREGTAYNEQFF.

The V gene is TRBV7-6, the J gene TRBJ2-1; TRBD2 agrees at 9 bases. CDR1 and CDR2 from the germline V gene are SGHVS and FNYEAQ. The CDR3 consists of 15 residues. Losses at the gene ends were 0 bases for V and 4 bases for J; bases not matched to a gene: 1. Here the CDR3 reads CASSLARGGYNEQFF. CDR3 nucleotide sequence: TGTGCCAGCAGCTTAGCGCGGGGGGGATACAATGAGCAGTTCTTC.

The chain joins TRBV2 to TRBJ2-7; the D is unclear. The germline V and J ends were trimmed by 5 bases and 2 bases, with 7 bases remaining between them. This CDR3 is 12 amino acids long. Germline assignment: CDR1 SNHLY and CDR2 FYNNEI. The CDR3 region has the DNA TGTGCCAGCAGTATACATGCCTACGAGCAGTACTTC. This sequence encodes CASSIHAYEQYF.

The CDR3 DNA sequence: TGTGCCAGCAGTAACCGACAGGGTGAGCCTGAAGCTTTCTTT. This sequence encodes CASSNRQGEPEAFF. The chain carries TRBV6-6 and TRBJ1-1; TRBD1 aligns across 7 bases. CDR1 is MNHNY and CDR2 is SVGAGI in the germline V gene (reference sequence). The CDR3 contains 14 residues. J gave up 6 bases and V 5 bases, and 9 bases lay outside the gene matches.

The V call is TRBV19, the J call TRBJ1-1, with D hard to call. CDR3 length equals 13 residues. From germline, CDR1 is LNHDA and CDR2 SQIVND (reference sequence). The V gene lost 10 bases and the J gene lost 5 bases, with 17 bases spanning the gap. The CDR3 spells CATLGSGRTEAFF. The CDR3 DNA is TGTGCCACCCTCGGGAGCGGGCGGACTGAAGCTTTCTTT.

This chain uses TRBV7-2 with TRBJ2-5, with TRBD1 matching over 7 bases. There are 14 residues in the CDR3. The junction had 4 bases not matched to a gene; V was cut back by 5 bases and J by 1 base. Germline values: CDR1 SGHTA, CDR2 FQGNSA. The CDR3 loop is CASSEQGFQETQYF. The CDR3, as DNA: TGTGCCAGCAGCGAACAGGGGTTCCAAGAGACCCAGTACTTC.

The sample holds many counts of this clonotype. The chain uses TRBV7-2 and TRBJ1-1; D is possibly TRBD1 (5 bases). The CDR3 is 13 residues long. Trimming pared 2 bases from V and 4 bases from J, leaving 8 bases between. Germline V lookup: CDR1 SGHTA, CDR2 FQGNSA. The CDR3 here is CASSLQGSTEAFF. Here the CDR3 DNA reads TGTGCCAGCAGCTTACAGGGTAGCACTGAAGCTTTCTTT.

The chain is built from TRBV6-2 or TRBV6-3 and TRBJ2-7; D ambiguous. The germline V and J ends were trimmed by 3 bases and 5 bases, with 14 bases remaining between them. This CDR3 is built from 14 residues. In germline, CDR1 is MNHEY, CDR2 SVGEGT. CDR3 sequence: CASSYTGPLHEQYF. For the CDR3, the DNA is TGTGCCAGCAGTTATACCGGCCCACTCCACGAGCAGTACTTC.

This clonotype was counted a few times. The V and J genes are TRBV15 and TRBJ1-6; possible D gene TRBD1, 5 bases. The CDR3 is 16 residues long. The V gene lost 5 bases and the J gene lost 4 bases, with 15 bases spanning the gap. Germline V CDR1 and CDR2: LNHNV, YYDKDF (reference sequence). The CDR3 region has the DNA TGTGCCACCAGCTCGGGAGAGGGGATTTATAATTCACCCCTCCACTTT. The encoded protein is CATSSGEGIYNSPLHF. Full variable domain (outside the CDR3, taken from reference TRBV15 and TRBJ1-6): DAMVIQNPRYQVTQFGKPVTLSCSQTLNHNVMYWYQQKSSQAPKLLFHYYDKDFNNEADTPDNFQSRRPNTSFCFLDIRSPGLGDTAMYLCATSSGEGIYNSPLHFGNGTRLTVT.

CDR3 nucleotides: TGCGCCAGCAGTCAGGGGACAGGGTCAATCGTATCCGAGCAGTACTTC. It yields the protein CASSQGTGSIVSEQYF. This chain links TRBV23-1 with TRBJ2-7, with TRBD1 matching over 9 bases. TRBV23-1 is reported as an ORF; its role is uncertain. The ends lost 3 bases at V and 6 bases at J; junction bases unmatched: 12. CDR3 size: 16 residues.

The chain has TRBV6-6 and TRBJ2-7; the match to TRBD2 covers 8 bases. V was pared by 4 bases and J by 3 bases, with 5 bases of the junction left unmatched. CDR1 and CDR2 (germline): MNHNY, SVGAGI (reference sequence). The CDR3 sequence is 14 residues long. CDR3 DNA: TGTGCCAGCAGTTTCGCGGGGGGCGACTACGAGCAGTACGTC. Translated, it gives CASSFAGGDYEQYV.

This clonotype was seen only a few times. This chain connects TRBV12-3 or TRBV12-4 to TRBJ2-3; 9 nucleotides align to TRBD2. Trimming removed 8 bases from V and 3 bases from J; junction bases left unmatched: 9. This CDR3 comprises 15 residues. The CDR3 DNA follows: TGTGCCAGCGACGGCTCGGCGGGGGGGACAGATACGCAGTATTTT. It encodes CASDGSAGGTDTQYF.

This clonotype was seen ten or more times. This chain connects TRBV7-9 to TRBJ2-7; 7 bases map to TRBD1. The CDR3 length is 12 residues. Germline CDR1 SEHNR, CDR2 FQNEAQ (reference sequence). J lost 3 bases, V lost 5 bases, and 1 base had no gene match. CDR3 loop: CASSRQGYEQYF. In DNA form, the CDR3 reads TGTGCCAGCAGCCGACAGGGCTACGAGCAGTACTTC.

The V gene is TRBV14, the J gene TRBJ2-1, with 9 positions matching TRBD2. J was trimmed by 4 bases and V by 0 bases; bases with no gene match: 7. This CDR3 is built from 17 residues. CDR1 and CDR2 (germline): SGHDN, FVKESK. CDR3 sequence (DNA): TGTGCCAGCAGCCAAGAAAGATGGCGGGGGGGTTACAATGAGCAGTTCTTC. It translates to CASSQERWRGGYNEQFF.

The V and J genes are TRBV12-3 or TRBV12-4 and TRBJ1-1; TRBD1 is a possible D gene (6 bases). The V end lost 6 bases, the J end lost 4 bases, and 15 bases lay between the germline ends. CDR3 size: 14 residues. The CDR3 nucleotides read TGTGCCAGCAGCCCAGGACAGTTAGGCACTGAAGCTTTCTTT. Its translation is CASSPGQLGTEAFF.

This clonotype has at least ten counts. The J gene is TRBJ2-1, the V gene TRBV6-6; a possible D gene is TRBD2 (7 bases). V was shortened by 8 bases and J by 3 bases, with 14 bases between the two germline ends. Per germline, CDR1 MNHNY and CDR2 SVGAGI (reference sequence). The CDR3 totals 14 residues. The CDR3: CASSKGEGYNEQFF. CDR3 DNA sequence: TGTGCCAGCTCCAAGGGGGAGGGCTACAATGAGCAGTTCTTC.

V usage is TRBV7-8 and J usage is TRBJ2-1, with 8 positions matching TRBD1. V lost 2 bases and J lost 1; bases outside the gene matches: 4. Germline V lookup: CDR1 SGHVS, CDR2 FQNEAQ. CDR3 length equals 16 residues. This CDR3 reads CASSLPGGESYNEQFF. The CDR3 coding sequence is TGTGCCAGCAGCTTACCAGGGGGCGAATCCTACAATGAGCAGTTCTTC.

This clonotype was seen only a few times. The rearrangement uses TRBV14 and TRBJ2-1, with 9 bases aligning to TRBD2. This CDR3 has 15 amino acids. Germline CDR1 is SGHDN and CDR2 is FVKESK. The J segment lost 5 bases and the V segment lost 4 bases, leaving 6 bases of the junction unmatched. The DNA of the CDR3 is TGTGCCAGCAGCCTCCTGACTAGCGGCGACAATGAGCAGTTCTTC. Translated: CASSLLTSGDNEQFF.

This clonotype has more than one count but fewer than ten. The J gene is TRBJ2-7, the V gene TRBV5-6; D is possibly TRBD1 (6 bases). The CDR3 covers 16 residues. CDR1 is SGHDT, CDR2 YYEEEE, per germline. The ends were cut back, 1 base at V and 7 bases at J, with 21 bases in the middle. The CDR3 region is CASSLLDRSPGGEQYV. The CDR3 nucleotides read TGTGCCAGCAGCTTGTTAGACAGGTCCCCGGGCGGTGAGCAGTACGTC.

The V and J genes are TRBV7-9 and TRBJ2-5, with TRBD1 matching over 7 bases. The CDR3 is 14 amino acids. The V segment lost 8 bases and the J segment 1 base; nucleotides outside the gene matches: 7. From germline, CDR1 is SEHNR and CDR2 FQNEAQ (reference sequence). The CDR3 bases are TGTGCCAGCCTTCAGCAGGGGGTCCAAGAGACCCAGTACTTC. The encoded protein is CASLQQGVQETQYF.

Here the CDR3 reads CASSQVETAPGGYTF. In DNA form, the CDR3 reads TGTGCCAGCAGCCAAGTAGAGACAGCCCCCGGCGGCTACACCTTC. This chain links TRBV3-1 with TRBJ1-2, with D perhaps matching TRBD1 (5 bases). Germline assignment: CDR1 LGHDT and CDR2 YNNKEL (reference sequence). The CDR3 is 15 residues long. Trimming cost V 1 base and J 8 bases, with 17 bases left between them.

This clonotype was seen only a few times. The J gene is TRBJ2-1, the V gene TRBV10-3; 9 positions agree with TRBD1. This CDR3 region has 16 residues. Germline loops: CDR1 ENHRY, CDR2 SYGVKD. Trimming cost V 1 base and J 4 bases; bases outside gene matches: 5. This CDR3 is CAISEWDRAGYNEQFF. DNA for the CDR3: TGTGCCATCAGTGAGTGGGACAGGGCGGGTTACAATGAGCAGTTCTTC.

Many counts were recorded for this clonotype. Here the CDR3 reads CATSRDGGTNQPQHF. CDR3 coding DNA: TGTGCCACCAGCAGAGATGGGGGGACCAATCAGCCCCAGCATTTT. The rearrangement links TRBV15 to TRBJ1-5, with TRBD1 as a possible D gene (5 bases). V was cut by 0 bases and J by 3 bases, with 9 bases left in between. This CDR3 has 15 amino acids. Germline V gene sequence: CDR1 LNHNV, CDR2 YYDKDF (reference sequence).

In its sample, this clonotype was seen many times. The V call is TRBV7-3, the J call TRBJ2-3; D ambiguous. V lost 4 bases, J lost 6 bases, and 11 bases lay in between. Germline-derived CDR1 and CDR2 are SGHTA and FQGTGA. The CDR3 is made up of 13 amino acids. The CDR3 protein is CASSSGPGDTQYF. Here the CDR3 DNA reads TGTGCCAGCAGCTCCGGTCCCGGGGATACGCAGTATTTT.

This clonotype was detected a few times. V is TRBV5-1 and J is TRBJ2-3; D is unclear. This CDR3 is built from 17 residues. Germline V gene lookup returns CDR1 SGHRS and CDR2 YFSETQ. The germline V and J ends were trimmed by 0 bases and 2 bases, with 16 bases remaining between them. The CDR3 reads CASSLAGATLNTDTQYF. The CDR3 bases are TGCGCCAGCAGCTTGGCCGGCGCCACCCTTAACACAGATACGCAGTATTTT.

This clonotype has a handful of counts. The chain joins TRBV6-4 to TRBJ2-2; 7 bases match TRBD2. The CDR3 spans 14 residues. Germline V gene lookup returns CDR1 MRHNA and CDR2 SNTAGT. Trimming cost V 8 bases and J 3 bases; bases outside gene matches: 6. DNA for the CDR3: TGTGCCAGCTCGGGACTACTTCACACCGGGGAGCTGTTTTTT. This sequence encodes CASSGLLHTGELFF.

Many counts were recorded for this clonotype. The chain links TRBV7-9 to TRBJ2-7; a possible D gene is TRBD2 (5 bases). Germline V gene sequence: CDR1 SEHNR, CDR2 FQNEAQ (reference sequence). V shed 6 bases and J shed 6 bases, with 18 bases lying between them. This CDR3 is built from 14 residues. The CDR3, as DNA: TGTGCCAGCAGTACCCGGGGTAGGGAACGCGAGCAGTACGTC. The encoded protein is CASSTRGREREQYV.

The J gene is TRBJ2-7, the V gene TRBV3-1, with no clear D. The CDR3 spans 13 residues. The V gene's germline CDR1 is LGHDT and CDR2 YNNKEL (reference sequence). The V and J ends lost 2 bases and 6 bases respectively, with 11 bases between them. The CDR3 nucleotides are TGTGCCAGCAGCCAATCGTGGGTCGGCGAGCAGTACTTC. This gives the protein CASSQSWVGEQYF.

This clonotype was counted between two and nine times. The V and J genes are TRBV7-3 and TRBJ2-2, with 8 nucleotides matching TRBD2. With V trimmed by 5 bases and J by 4 bases, 6 bases remained unmatched. Germline CDR1 reads SGHTA; CDR2 reads FQGTGA. CDR3 length: 15 amino acids. The CDR3 bases are TGTGCCAGCAGCCCGGGAGGGACGATCACCGGGGAGCTGTTTTTT. Translation gives CASSPGGTITGELFF.

The table lists this clonotype with a few counts. The CDR3 reads CASSPGYQPQHF. CDR3 coding DNA: TGTGCCAGCAGTCCAGGGTATCAGCCCCAGCATTTT. This chain joins TRBV6-2 or TRBV6-3 and TRBJ1-5, with D possibly matching TRBD1 (5 bases). V was pared by 5 bases and J by 5 bases, with 7 bases between. The CDR3 totals 12 residues. Germline lookup yields CDR1 MNHEY and CDR2 SVGEGT.

V and J are TRBV7-3 and TRBJ2-2; D ambiguous. Germline lookup yields CDR1 SGHTA and CDR2 FQGTGA. Trimming shortened V by 5 bases and J by 8 bases, and 15 bases separated the two germline ends. There are 14 residues in the CDR3. The CDR3 protein is CASSNFPGGGELFF. CDR3 in DNA: TGTGCCAGCAGCAATTTTCCGGGCGGAGGGGAGCTGTTTTTT.

J is TRBJ2-3 and V is TRBV6-1, with D possibly being TRBD2 (5 bases). V shed 2 bases and J shed 3 bases, with 6 bases lying between them. There are 13 residues in the CDR3. Germline-derived CDR1 and CDR2 are MNHNS and SASEGT. CDR3 nucleotides: TGTGCCAGCAGTGAAAGGGAGACAGATACGCAGTATTTT. Residues: CASSERETDTQYF.